This passage covers 14 T cell receptor beta chains from one sample sequenced in a study of T cell repertoires in cytomegalovirus infection. TCRdb re-analysed the reads in MiXCR, keeping a single row per CDR3 protein. The sample lists about 600,000 distinct CDR3 sequences, approximately 25% occurring once. Sequenced material: CD8+ T cells from PBMCs. All receptors derive from a human donor in good health (CMV status not recorded). Some clones in this sample may be carry-over from other donors' samples.

The chain uses TRBV20-1 and TRBJ1-2, with 9 bases fitting TRBD1. The CDR3 extends over 14 amino acids. V lost 0 bases and J lost 3; bases outside the gene matches: 2. The V gene's germline CDR1 is DFQATT and CDR2 SNEGSKA (reference sequence). The DNA for the CDR3 is TGCAGTGCTAGAGACAGGACAGGGGACTATGGCTACACCTTC. Amino acids: CSARDRTGDYGYTF.

This clonotype was counted between two and nine times. The chain uses TRBV2 and TRBJ1-1, with 8 positions matching TRBD1. CDR3 length: 13 amino acids. Germline assignment: CDR1 SNHLY and CDR2 FYNNEI. The V and J ends lost 3 bases and 7 bases, in that order; junction bases with no gene match: 4. The CDR3 is CASSEGTGDEAFF. In nucleotides, the CDR3 is TGTGCCAGCAGTGAGGGGACAGGAGATGAAGCTTTCTTT.

Here the CDR3 reads CASSLGGLGYNEQFF. CDR3 bases: TGTGCCAGCAGCTTAGGCGGACTAGGCTACAATGAGCAGTTCTTC. V usage is TRBV7-3 and J usage is TRBJ2-1; TRBD2 matches at 7 bases. CDR3 length: 15 residues. Germline V CDR1 and CDR2: SGHTA, FQGTGA. The trim removed 2 bases at V and 3 bases at J, leaving 4 bases unmatched.

The gene calls are TRBV7-6 and TRBJ2-5; D may be TRBD1 or TRBD2 (5 bases each). V gave up 2 bases and J gave up 0 bases, with 22 bases separating them. Germline values: CDR1 SGHVS, CDR2 FNYEAQ. There are 19 residues in the CDR3. CDR3 nucleotide sequence: TGTGCCAGCAGCTTATCTCCCCCCGGGACGATAATTCACCAAGAGACCCAGTACTTC. This gives the protein CASSLSPPGTIIHQETQYF.

This clonotype was picked up many times. J is TRBJ2-1 and V is TRBV20-1, with TRBD1 matching over 8 bases. There are 16 residues in the CDR3. Trimming took 7 bases from V and 1 from J; bases not matched to a gene: 12. CDR1 DFQATT and CDR2 SNEGSKA come from the germline V gene (reference sequence). The CDR3 DNA is TGCAGTGGGATGGCAGGGGGCCTGGGATCCTACAATGAGCAGTTCTTC. Translation: CSGMAGGLGSYNEQFF.

The chain links TRBV11-3 to TRBJ2-7; TRBD1 is a possible D gene (5 bases). The V gene lost 6 bases and the J gene lost 2 bases, with 14 bases spanning the gap. This CDR3 has 14 amino acids. CDR1 and CDR2 (germline): SGHNT, YENEEA. The CDR3 bases are TGTGCCAGCAGTTCGCCCGACAGCCCCTACGAGCAGTACTTC. Translation: CASSSPDSPYEQYF.

There are a few counts of this clonotype. The chain employs TRBV19 and TRBJ2-1; 9 positions agree with TRBD1. The germline V gene has CDR1 LNHDA and CDR2 SQIVND (reference sequence). The CDR3 consists of 14 residues. V was clipped by 3 bases and J by 8 bases; unmatched bases: 5. The CDR3 bases are TGTGCCAGTAGTATCCTGACAGGGGGATATGAGCAGTTCTTC. Translation gives CASSILTGGYEQFF. Combining the CDR3 with reference TRBV19 and TRBJ2-1 gives the whole variable domain DGGITQSPKYLFRKEGQNVTLSCEQNLNHDAMYWYRQDPGQGLRLIYYSQIVNDFQKGDIAEGYSVSREKKESFPLTVTSAQKNPTAFYLCASSILTGGYEQFFGPGTRLTVL.

The J gene is TRBJ2-2, the V gene TRBV7-9; D perhaps matches TRBD2 (6 bases). Trimming removed 5 bases at V and 4 bases at J, with 20 bases between. Germline values: CDR1 SEHNR, CDR2 FQNEAQ (reference sequence). This CDR3 region has 17 residues. The CDR3 coding sequence is TGTGCCAGCAGCCCAACCCCGGGACCCGGGGGCACCGGGGAGCTGTTTTTT. Translating it yields CASSPTPGPGGTGELFF.

This clonotype was seen at least ten times. The V gene is TRBV7-2, the J gene TRBJ1-2; 7 bases map to TRBD1. CDR1 and CDR2 from the germline V gene are SGHTA and FQGNSA. CDR3 length: 15 amino acids. The V segment lost 5 bases and the J segment 3 bases; nucleotides outside the gene matches: 9. CDR3 region: CASSPGPTGYYGYTF. The CDR3 DNA reads TGTGCCAGCAGCCCCGGACCGACAGGGTACTATGGCTACACCTTC.

The chain recombines TRBV29-1 with TRBJ1-1; no reliable D call. The length of the CDR3 is 13 residues. Per germline, CDR1 SQVTM and CDR2 ANQGSEA. V lost 4 bases, J lost 6 bases, and 15 bases lay in between. DNA of the CDR3: TGCAGCGTTGTCGTTGCCGGGAGGGCTGAAGCTTTCTTT. Translating it yields CSVVVAGRAEAFF.

This chain uses TRBV9 with TRBJ2-1, with D maybe TRBD1 (6 bases). This CDR3 region has 17 residues. V lost 4 bases and J lost 5, with 22 bases in between. Germline V gene sequence: CDR1 SGDLS, CDR2 YYNGEE. CDR3 loop: CASSRVAHRASDNEQFF. DNA of the CDR3: TGTGCCAGCAGCCGGGTGGCCCACAGGGCGTCGGACAATGAGCAGTTCTTC.

This clonotype was observed at least ten times. This chain uses TRBV7-6 with TRBJ2-1; D is perhaps TRBD2 (6 bases). With 5 bases removed from V and 4 bases from J, the gap between germline ends came to 21 bases. CDR1 is SGHVS and CDR2 is FNYEAQ in the germline V gene. The CDR3 consists of 17 residues. The CDR3 bases are TGTGCCAGCAGCCCCGAGGTGGGGCGGGGTCAATACAATGAGCAGTTCTTC. Translating it yields CASSPEVGRGQYNEQFF.

The J gene is TRBJ1-5, the V gene TRBV20-1; 8 bases map to TRBD1. Per the germline V gene, CDR1 is DFQATT and CDR2 is SNEGSKA (reference sequence). V gave up 5 bases and J gave up 5 bases; unmatched junction bases: 2. This CDR3 contains 12 residues. The CDR3 coding sequence is TGCAGTGCTCGGGACAGGTATCAGCCCCAGCATTTT. It yields the protein CSARDRYQPQHF.

The chain couples TRBV27 to TRBJ2-6; tentatively, D is TRBD1 or TRBD2 (5 bases each). Trimming shortened V by 3 bases and J by 0 bases, and 15 bases separated the two germline ends. Germline V gene lookup returns CDR1 MNHEY and CDR2 SMNVEV (reference sequence). The CDR3 spans 18 residues. The CDR3 DNA is TGTGCCAGCAGTTTCGGGGACGGCTCCCTCTCTGGGGCCAACGTCCTGACTTTC. Amino acids: CASSFGDGSLSGANVLTF.